This TCR beta chain was obtained from a study of blood T cell repertoires in COVID-19. About the study: T cells, B-cell-depleted T cells, or PBMCs provided the cDNA or gDNA that served as material.

This clone was observed a handful of times. Method: immunoSEQ multiplex PCR; TCRdb's copy keeps in-frame clones and lacks some. This table holds under 250,000 clones, around 90% found once. This clonotype was sampled from a woman aged 30 to 39 who had been exposed to COVID-19. The sample taken for sequencing was PBMCs or T cells enriched from blood (not recorded which).

CDR3 loop: CATSDSGFGQPQHF. CDR3 sequence (DNA): TGTGCCACCAGTGATTCAGGTTTCGGTCAGCCCCAGCATTTT. V gene TRBV24-1 combines with J gene TRBJ1-5; D gene uncertain. This CDR3 is 14 amino acids long. Germline V lookup: CDR1 KGHDR, CDR2 SFDVKD. V was cut by 2 bases and J by 6 bases, with 10 bases left in between.